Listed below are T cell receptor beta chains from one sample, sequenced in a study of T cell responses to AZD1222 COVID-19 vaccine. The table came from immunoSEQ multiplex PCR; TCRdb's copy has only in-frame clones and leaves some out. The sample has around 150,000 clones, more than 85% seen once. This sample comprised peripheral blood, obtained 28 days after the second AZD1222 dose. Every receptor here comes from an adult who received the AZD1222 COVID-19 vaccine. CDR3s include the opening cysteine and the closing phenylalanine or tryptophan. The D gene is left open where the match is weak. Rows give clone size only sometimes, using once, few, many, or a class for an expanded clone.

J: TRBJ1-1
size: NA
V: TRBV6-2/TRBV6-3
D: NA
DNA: TGTGCCAGCAGTTACTCTTCGAACACTGAAGCTTTCTTT
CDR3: CASSYSSNTEAFF

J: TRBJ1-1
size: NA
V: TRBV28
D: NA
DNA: TGTGCCAGCTGGGCGGAAATGAACACTGAAGCTTTCTTT
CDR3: CASWAEMNTEAFF

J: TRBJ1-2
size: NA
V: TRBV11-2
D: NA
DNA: TGTGCCAGCAGCTTAGGGCCGACGGGCTATGGCTACACCTTC
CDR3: CASSLGPTGYGYTF

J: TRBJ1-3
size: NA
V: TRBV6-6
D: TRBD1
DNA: TGTGCCAGCAGTCGGGCCGGGACAGGCGATCCCTCTGGAAACACCATATATTTT
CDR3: CASSRAGTGDPSGNTIYF

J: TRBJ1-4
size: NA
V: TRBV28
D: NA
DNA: TGTGCCAGCAGTTTAAGGGGGGGAGGAACTAATGAAAAACTGTTTTTT
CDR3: CASSLRGGGTNEKLFF

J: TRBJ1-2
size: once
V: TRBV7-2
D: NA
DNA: TGTGCCAGCAGCTTTTCCCCAGATAACTATGGCTACACCTTC
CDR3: CASSFSPDNYGYTF

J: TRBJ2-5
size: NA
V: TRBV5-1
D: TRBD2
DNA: TGCGCCAGCAGTATGAGGACTAGCGGCCAAGAGACCCAGTACTTC
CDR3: CASSMRTSGQETQYF

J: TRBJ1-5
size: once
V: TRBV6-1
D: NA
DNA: TGTGCCAGCAGTGAAGCGTTATTTGGTAGGTTCCATCAGCCCCAGCATTTT
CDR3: CASSEALFGRFHQPQHF

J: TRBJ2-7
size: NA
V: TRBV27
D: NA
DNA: TGTGCCAGCAGGACAGGAGACTCCGTCTACGAGCAGTACTTC
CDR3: CASRTGDSVYEQYF

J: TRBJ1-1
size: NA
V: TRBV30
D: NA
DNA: TGTGCCTGGAATCCTACCGGGACACCAAACACTGAAGCTTTCTTT
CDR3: CAWNPTGTPNTEAFF

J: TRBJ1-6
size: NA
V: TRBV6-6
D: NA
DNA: TGTGCCAGCAGTTCTTTTTCACCCCTCCACTTT
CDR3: CASSSFSPLHF

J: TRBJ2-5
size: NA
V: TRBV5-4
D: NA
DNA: TGTGCCAGCAGCTTTGTGGGGCGGTGGGAGACCCAGTACTTC
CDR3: CASSFVGRWETQYF

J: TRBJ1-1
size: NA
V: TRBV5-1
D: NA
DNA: TGCGCCAGCAGCTTGGAGGGCAGGGTAGGGACTGAAGCTTTCTTT
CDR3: CASSLEGRVGTEAFF

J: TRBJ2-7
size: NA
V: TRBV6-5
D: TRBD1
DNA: TGTGCCAGCAGTTACTCTGGGACAGGGGCCTCCTACGAGCAGTACTTC
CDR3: CASSYSGTGASYEQYF

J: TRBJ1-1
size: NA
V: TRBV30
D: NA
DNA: TGTGCCTGGACCACAGGACGGGGCGAAGCTTTCTTT
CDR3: CAWTTGRGEAFF

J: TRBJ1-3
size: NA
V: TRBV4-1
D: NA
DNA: TGCGCCAGCAGCCAAGATAGCGGGGGGAGCTCTGGAAACACCATATATTTT
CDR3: CASSQDSGGSSGNTIYF

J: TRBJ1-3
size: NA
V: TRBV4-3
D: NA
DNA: TGCGCCAGCAGCCCCTCAAGTGGAAACACCATATATTTT
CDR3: CASSPSSGNTIYF

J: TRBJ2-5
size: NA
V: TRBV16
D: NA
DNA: TGTGCCAGCAGCCAATCGCCCCCTCCGGGGGCCCAGTACTTC
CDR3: CASSQSPPPGAQYF

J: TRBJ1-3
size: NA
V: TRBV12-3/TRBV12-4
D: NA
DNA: TGTGCCAGCAGTTTCGCCGGAAACACCATATATTTT
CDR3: CASSFAGNTIYF

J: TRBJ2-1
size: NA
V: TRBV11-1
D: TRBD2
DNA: TGTGCCAGCAGACCCGGGACTAGAGGCAACAATGAGCAGTTCTTC
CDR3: CASRPGTRGNNEQFF

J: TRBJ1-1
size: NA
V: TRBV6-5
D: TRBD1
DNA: TGTGCCAGCAGTACCGGGGGGACAGGAGACACTGAAGCTTTCTTT
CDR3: CASSTGGTGDTEAFF

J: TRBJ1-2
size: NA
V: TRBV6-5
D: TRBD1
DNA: TGTGCCAGCAGTCCCGGGACAGGGGTCTATGGCTACACCTTC
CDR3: CASSPGTGVYGYTF

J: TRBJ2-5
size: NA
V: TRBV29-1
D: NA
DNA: TGCAGCGTTGCGGAACAGGGACAAGAGACCCAGTACTTC
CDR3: CSVAEQGQETQYF

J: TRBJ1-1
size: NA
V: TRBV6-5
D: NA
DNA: TGTGCCAGCAGTTACTCGGACAAGACTGAAGCTTTCTTT
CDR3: CASSYSDKTEAFF

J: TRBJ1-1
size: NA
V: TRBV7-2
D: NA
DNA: TGTGCCAGCAGCTTAGACAGTATGAACACTGAAGCTTTCTTT
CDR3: CASSLDSMNTEAFF

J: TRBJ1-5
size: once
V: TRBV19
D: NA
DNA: TGTGCCAGTAGTATGCAGGGAGGGAGTCAGCCCCAGCATTTT
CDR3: CASSMQGGSQPQHF

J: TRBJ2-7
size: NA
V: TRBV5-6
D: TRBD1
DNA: TGTGCCAGCAGCTTGGGAGGGGGCCATAGAGGCTACGAGCAGTACTTC
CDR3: CASSLGGGHRGYEQYF

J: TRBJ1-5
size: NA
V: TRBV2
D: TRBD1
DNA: TGTGCCAGCAGTGGGACAGGGGGCTTTCAGCCCCAGCATTTT
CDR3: CASSGTGGFQPQHF

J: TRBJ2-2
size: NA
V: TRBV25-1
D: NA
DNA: TGTGCCAGCCGCCAGGAGAACACCGGGGAGCTGTTTTTT
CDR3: CASRQENTGELFF

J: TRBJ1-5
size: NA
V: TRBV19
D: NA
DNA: TGTGCCAGTAGCCCAGGGAGACCTTTTAGCAATCAGCCCCAGCATTTT
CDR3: CASSPGRPFSNQPQHF

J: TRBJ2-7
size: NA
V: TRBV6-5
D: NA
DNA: TGTGCCAGCAGTTACTCTAAACTCAACGAGCAGTACTTC
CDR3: CASSYSKLNEQYF

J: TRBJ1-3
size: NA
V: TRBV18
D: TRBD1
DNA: TGTGCCAGCTCGCCCGGACAGGGATCTGGAAACACCATATATTTT
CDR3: CASSPGQGSGNTIYF

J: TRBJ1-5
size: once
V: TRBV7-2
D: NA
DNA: TGTGCCAGCAGTCCTAGTTCGGATCAGCCCCAGCATTTT
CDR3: CASSPSSDQPQHF

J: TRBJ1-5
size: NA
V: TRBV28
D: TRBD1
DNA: TGTGCCAGCAGTTCAGGGGGTCCCAATCAGCCCCAGCATTTT
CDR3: CASSSGGPNQPQHF

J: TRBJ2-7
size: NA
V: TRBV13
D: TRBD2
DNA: TGTGCCAGTTCGGTGATAGCGGGAACCTCAACCTACGAGCAGTACTTC
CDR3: CASSVIAGTSTYEQYF

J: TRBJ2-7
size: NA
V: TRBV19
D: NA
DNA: TGTGCCAGTAGTACCCAGGGCAGCCCGACCTACGAGCAGTACTTC
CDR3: CASSTQGSPTYEQYF